The clone carrying this TCR beta chain came up a few times. Its matching antigen is unknown. The trim removed 5 bases at V and 5 bases at J, leaving 6 bases unmatched. The CDR3 consists of 14 residues. Per germline, CDR1 DFQATT and CDR2 SNEGSKA (reference sequence). The data were taken from a study of blood T cells in healthy people across ages. Whole-study results and caveats: Donor CMV status, an unknown factor, possibly confounded changes in expanded clonotypes. Compared with aged donors, long-lived donors showed fewer expanded clones, suggesting selection.

The use of a sample-barcoded 5' primer and a J-beta primer mix characterized a second PCR of roughly 6 to 11 cycles. Researchers report that a template-switch adaptor with 12 random nucleotides tagged each cDNA molecule. TCRdb called the 5' RACE reads again in MiXCR, with one record for every CDR3 protein. The data show around 970,000 distinct CDR3 sequences, about 53% seen once. The V gene is TRBV20-1, the J gene TRBJ1-4, with TRBD1 matching 9 bases. Sequenced: blood. This clonotype was obtained from a woman aged 55-70 years in good health. This chain's CDR3 is CSAPVGTGNEKLFF. The CDR3 bases are TGCAGTGCTCCCGTCGGGACAGGGAATGAAAAACTGTTTTTT.